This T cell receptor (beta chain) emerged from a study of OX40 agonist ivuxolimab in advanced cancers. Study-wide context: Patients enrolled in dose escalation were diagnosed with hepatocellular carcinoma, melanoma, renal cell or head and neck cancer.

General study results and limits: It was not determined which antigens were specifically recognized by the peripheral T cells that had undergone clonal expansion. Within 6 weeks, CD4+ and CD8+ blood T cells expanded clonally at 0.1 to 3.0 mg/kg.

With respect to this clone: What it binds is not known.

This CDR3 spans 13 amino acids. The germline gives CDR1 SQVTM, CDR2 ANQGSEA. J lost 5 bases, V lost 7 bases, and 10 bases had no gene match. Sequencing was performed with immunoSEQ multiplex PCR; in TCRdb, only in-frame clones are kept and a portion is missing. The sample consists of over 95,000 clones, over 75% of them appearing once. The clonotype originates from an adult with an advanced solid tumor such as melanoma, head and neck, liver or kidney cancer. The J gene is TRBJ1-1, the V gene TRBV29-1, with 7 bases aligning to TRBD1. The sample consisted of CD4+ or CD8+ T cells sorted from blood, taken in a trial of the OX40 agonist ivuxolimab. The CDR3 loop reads CSAYQGGGTEAFF. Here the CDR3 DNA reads TGCAGCGCCTACCAGGGGGGTGGAACTGAAGCTTTCTTT. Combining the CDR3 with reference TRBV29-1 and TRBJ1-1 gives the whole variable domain SAVISQKPSRDICQRGTSLTIQCQVDSQVTMMFWYRQQPGQSLTLIATANQGSEATYESGFVIDKFPISRPNLTFSTLTVSNMSPEDSSIYLCSAYQGGGTEAFFGQGTRLTVV.